This TCR beta chain is drawn from a study of Ad26.COV2.S vaccination and SARS-CoV-2 variants. Here immunoSEQ multiplex PCR was the method, and the copy in TCRdb shows in-frame clones only, minus some. This sample carries about 390,000 clones, about 88% of them seen once, and the ten largest clones take 3.5%. This sample's treatment: 15 to 20 received Ad26.COV2.S at low or high dose, single or two shots; 5 received placebo; per-sample allocation not given. The samples were gathered on day 63 after the first injection of vaccine or placebo. The TCR originated in a person between 18 and 60 years old who received the Ad26.COV2.S COVID-19 vaccine or a placebo. The sequencing used peripheral blood, collected in a trial of Ad26.COV2.S vaccine versus placebo.

CDR3 DNA: TGCGCCAGCAGATTACCGGGACAGGGTTTTGGGAACTATGGCTACACCTTC. This codes for CASRLPGQGFGNYGYTF. V usage is TRBV10-2 and J usage is TRBJ1-2; 9 bases match TRBD1. The CDR3 has 17 residues. Trimming cost V 6 bases and J 2 bases; bases outside gene matches: 13. Germline-derived CDR1 and CDR2 are WSHSY and SAAADI.